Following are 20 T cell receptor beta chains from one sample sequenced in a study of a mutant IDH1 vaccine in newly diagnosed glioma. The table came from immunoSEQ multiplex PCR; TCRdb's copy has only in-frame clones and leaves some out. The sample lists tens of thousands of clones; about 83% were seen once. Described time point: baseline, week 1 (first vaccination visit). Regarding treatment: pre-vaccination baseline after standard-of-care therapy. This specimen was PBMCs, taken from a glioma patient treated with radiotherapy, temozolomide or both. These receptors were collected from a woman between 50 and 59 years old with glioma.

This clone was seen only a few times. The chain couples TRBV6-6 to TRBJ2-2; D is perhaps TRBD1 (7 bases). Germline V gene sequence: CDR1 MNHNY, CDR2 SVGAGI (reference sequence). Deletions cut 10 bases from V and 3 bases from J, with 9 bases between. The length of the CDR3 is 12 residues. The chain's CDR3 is CATRGDTGELFF. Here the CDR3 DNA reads TGTGCCACCAGGGGGGACACCGGGGAGCTGTTTTTT.

This CDR3 reads CASSPQISGGNTEAFF. DNA for the CDR3: TGTGCCAGCTCACCACAAATTTCAGGGGGGAACACTGAAGCTTTCTTT. V and J are TRBV18 and TRBJ1-1; 7 positions match TRBD1. The CDR3 totals 16 residues. Germline V lookup: CDR1 KGHSH, CDR2 LQKENI. V lost 1 base and J lost 1; bases outside the gene matches: 6.

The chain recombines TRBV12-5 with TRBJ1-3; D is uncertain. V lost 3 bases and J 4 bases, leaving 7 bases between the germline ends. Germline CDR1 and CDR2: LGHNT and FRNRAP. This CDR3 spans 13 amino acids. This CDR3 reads CASGLSAGNTIYF. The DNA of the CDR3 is TGTGCTAGTGGTTTATCGGCCGGAAACACCATATATTTT.

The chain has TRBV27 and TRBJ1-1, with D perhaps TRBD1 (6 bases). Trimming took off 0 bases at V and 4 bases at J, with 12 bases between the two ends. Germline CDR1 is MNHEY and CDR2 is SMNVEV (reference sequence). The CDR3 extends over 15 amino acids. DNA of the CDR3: TGTGCCAGCAGTTTATCCCAGGGGTTCGGCACTGAAGCTTTCTTT. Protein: CASSLSQGFGTEAFF.

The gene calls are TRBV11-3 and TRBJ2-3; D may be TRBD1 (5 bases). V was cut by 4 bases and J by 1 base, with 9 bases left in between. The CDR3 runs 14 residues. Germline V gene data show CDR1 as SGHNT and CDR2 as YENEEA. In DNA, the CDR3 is TGTGCCAGCAGCTGGGGCCAGGGCACAGATACGCAGTATTTT. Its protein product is CASSWGQGTDTQYF. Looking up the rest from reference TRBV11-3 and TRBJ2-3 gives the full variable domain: EAGVVQSPRYKIIEKKQPVAFWCNPISGHNTLYWYLQNLGQGPELLIRYENEEAVDDSQLPKDRFSAERLKGVDSTLKIQPAELGDSAVYLCASSWGQGTDTQYFGPGTRLTVL.

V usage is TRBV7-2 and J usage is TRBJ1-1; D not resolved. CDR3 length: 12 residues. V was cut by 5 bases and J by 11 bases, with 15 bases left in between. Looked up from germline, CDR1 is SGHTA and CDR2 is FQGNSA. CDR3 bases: TGTGCCAGCAGCCCCAGTAAAGCAACGGCTTTCTTT. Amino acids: CASSPSKATAFF.

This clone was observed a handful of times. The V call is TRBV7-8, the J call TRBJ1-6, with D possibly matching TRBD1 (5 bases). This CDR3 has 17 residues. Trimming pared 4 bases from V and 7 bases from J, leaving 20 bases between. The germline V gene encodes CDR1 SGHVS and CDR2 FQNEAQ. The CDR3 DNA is TGTGCCAGCAGCTCTAGGAAGGGGCGGTCGCTAAATTCACCCCTCCACTTT. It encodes CASSSRKGRSLNSPLHF.

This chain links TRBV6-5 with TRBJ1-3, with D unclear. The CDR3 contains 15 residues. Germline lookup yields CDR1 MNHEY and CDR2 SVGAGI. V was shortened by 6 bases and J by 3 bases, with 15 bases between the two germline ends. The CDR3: CASRPAGGIGNTIYF. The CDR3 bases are TGTGCCAGCAGGCCCGCAGGAGGCATTGGAAACACCATATATTTT.

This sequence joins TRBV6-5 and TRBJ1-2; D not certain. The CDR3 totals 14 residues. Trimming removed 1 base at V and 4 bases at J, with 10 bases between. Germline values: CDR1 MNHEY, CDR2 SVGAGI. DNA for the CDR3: TGTGCCAGCAGTTACTTTGCGGGCGGCTATGGCTACACCTTC. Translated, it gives CASSYFAGGYGYTF.

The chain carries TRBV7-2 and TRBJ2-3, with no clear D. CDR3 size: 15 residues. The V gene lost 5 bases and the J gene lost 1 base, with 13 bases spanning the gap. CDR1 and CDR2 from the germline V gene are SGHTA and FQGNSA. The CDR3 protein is CASSRFSPGTDTQYF. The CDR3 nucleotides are TGTGCCAGCAGCCGCTTCTCCCCCGGCACAGATACGCAGTATTTT.

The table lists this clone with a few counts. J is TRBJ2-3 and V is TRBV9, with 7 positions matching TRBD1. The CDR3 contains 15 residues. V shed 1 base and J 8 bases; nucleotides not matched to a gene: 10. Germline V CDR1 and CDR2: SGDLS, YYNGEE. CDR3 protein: CASSVWKRGRGTQYF. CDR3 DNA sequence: TGTGCCAGCAGCGTATGGAAAAGGGGGCGCGGTACGCAGTATTTT.

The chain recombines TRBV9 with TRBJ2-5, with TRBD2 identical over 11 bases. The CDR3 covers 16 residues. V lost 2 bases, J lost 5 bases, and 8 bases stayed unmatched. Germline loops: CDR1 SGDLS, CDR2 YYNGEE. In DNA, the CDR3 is TGTGCCAGCAGCGTCACGGTAGCGGGGGGGCAGGAGACCCAGTACTTC. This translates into CASSVTVAGGQETQYF.

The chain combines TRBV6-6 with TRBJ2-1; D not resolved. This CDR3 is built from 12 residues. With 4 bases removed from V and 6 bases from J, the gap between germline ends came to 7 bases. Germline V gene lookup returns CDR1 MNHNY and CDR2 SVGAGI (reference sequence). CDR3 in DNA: TGTGCCAGCAGTTCCCAACTCAATGAGCAGTTCTTC. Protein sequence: CASSSQLNEQFF.

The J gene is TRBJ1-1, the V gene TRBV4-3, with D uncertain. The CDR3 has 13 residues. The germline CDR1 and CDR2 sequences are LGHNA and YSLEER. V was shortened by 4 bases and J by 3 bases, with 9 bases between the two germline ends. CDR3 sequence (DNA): TGCGCCAGCAGCCTGAAGGGCCACACTGAAGCTTTCTTT. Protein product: CASSLKGHTEAFF.

CDR3 sequence reads: CASSYPTRAGELFF. As DNA, the CDR3 is TGTGCCAGCAGTTATCCAACAAGGGCCGGGGAGCTGTTTTTT. This chain uses TRBV7-9 with TRBJ2-2; D not certain. Trimming removed 6 bases at V and 6 bases at J, with 14 bases between. The CDR3 consists of 14 residues. Germline V gene sequence: CDR1 SEHNR, CDR2 FQNEAQ (reference sequence).

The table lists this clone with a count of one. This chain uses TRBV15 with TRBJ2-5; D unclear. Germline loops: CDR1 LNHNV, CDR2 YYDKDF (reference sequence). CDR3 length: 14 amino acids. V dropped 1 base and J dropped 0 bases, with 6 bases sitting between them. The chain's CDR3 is CATSRGQNQETQYF. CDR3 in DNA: TGTGCCACCAGCAGAGGGCAGAACCAAGAGACCCAGTACTTC.

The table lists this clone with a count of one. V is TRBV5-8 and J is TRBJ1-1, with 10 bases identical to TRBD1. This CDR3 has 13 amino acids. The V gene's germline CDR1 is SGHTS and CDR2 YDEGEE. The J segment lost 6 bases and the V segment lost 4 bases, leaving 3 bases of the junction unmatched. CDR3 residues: CASSRDRGAEAFF. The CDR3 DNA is TGTGCCAGCAGCCGGGACAGGGGAGCTGAAGCTTTCTTT.

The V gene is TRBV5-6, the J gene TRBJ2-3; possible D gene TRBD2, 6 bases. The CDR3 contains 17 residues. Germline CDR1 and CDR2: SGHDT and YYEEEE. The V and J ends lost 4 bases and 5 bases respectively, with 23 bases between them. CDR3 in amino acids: CASSLPSSGLARDTQYF. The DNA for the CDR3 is TGTGCCAGCAGCCTCCCCTCATCGGGGCTAGCGCGAGATACGCAGTATTTT.

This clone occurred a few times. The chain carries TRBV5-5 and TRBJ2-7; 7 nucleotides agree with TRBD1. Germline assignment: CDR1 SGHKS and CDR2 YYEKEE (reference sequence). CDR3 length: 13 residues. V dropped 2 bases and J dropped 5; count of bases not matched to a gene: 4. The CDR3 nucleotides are TGTGCCAGCAGCTTTAGAGGGGGCGACGAGCAGTACTTC. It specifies CASSFRGGDEQYF. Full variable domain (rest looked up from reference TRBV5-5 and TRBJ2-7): DAGVTQSPTHLIKTRGQQVTLRCSPISGHKSVSWYQQVLGQGPQFIFQYYEKEERGRGNFPDRFSARQFPNYSSELNVNALLLGDSALYLCASSFRGGDEQYFGPGTRLTVT.

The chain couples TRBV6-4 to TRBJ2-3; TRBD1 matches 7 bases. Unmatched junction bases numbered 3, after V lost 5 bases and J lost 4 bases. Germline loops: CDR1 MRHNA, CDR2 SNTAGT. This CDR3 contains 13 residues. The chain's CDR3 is CASSTGVPDTQYF. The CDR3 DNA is TGTGCCAGCAGTACAGGGGTCCCAGATACGCAGTATTTT.